The 18 T cell receptor beta chains listed next were all sequenced from one sample in a study of OX40 agonist ivuxolimab in advanced cancers. The library was generated by the immunoSEQ multiplex PCR assay. TCRdb holds this immuneACCESS table with in-frame rearrangements only. Some clones are missing; in checked studies, unresolved V genes explain under half, and the rest has no known cause. Present in this sample are almost 50,000 clones, about 85% of which were seen just once. Roughly half of the sample lies in the top ten. Sample: CD4+ or CD8+ T cells sorted from blood, taken in a trial of the OX40 agonist ivuxolimab. The receptors here all came from an adult with an advanced solid tumor such as melanoma, head and neck, liver or kidney cancer.

In this sample, this clone turned up once. The V and J genes are TRBV13 and TRBJ2-7; D is uncertain. V gave up 1 base and J gave up 5 bases, with 12 bases separating them. The CDR3 contains 14 residues. Germline V gene sequence: CDR1 PRHDT, CDR2 FYEKMQ (reference sequence). The CDR3 DNA is TGTGCCAGCAGCTTAGAGCAGTGGTCAAACGAGCAGTACTTC. This gives the protein CASSLEQWSNEQYF.

Of note for this clone: A read error may account for a junction end that differs from germline. The chain has TRBV6-6 and TRBJ2-7; D might be TRBD1 (6 bases). This CDR3 comprises 11 residues. Germline values: CDR1 MNHNY, CDR2 SVGAGI (reference sequence). In nucleotides, the CDR3 is TGTGCCAGCAGTTACTCACAGGGAAGGAACTTC. This codes for CASSYSQGRNF.

The V call is TRBV18, the J call TRBJ2-7; D might be TRBD1 (5 bases). Germline V gives CDR1 KGHSH, CDR2 LQKENI. Trimming left V 3 bases short and J 1 base short, with 13 bases between. The CDR3 totals 15 residues. CDR3 DNA: TGTGCCAGCTCACCGGCGGCCAGGGCGTCCTACGAGCAGTACTTC. This sequence encodes CASSPAARASYEQYF.

Sample share makes this clone medium-sized. This chain connects TRBV6-5 to TRBJ2-1; D might be TRBD1 (6 bases). Germline assignment: CDR1 MNHEY and CDR2 SVGAGI. The CDR3 is 14 residues long. Deletions cut 6 bases from V and 5 bases from J, with 14 bases between. CDR3 region: CASSLRGSNNEQFF. The CDR3 DNA reads TGTGCCAGCAGCCTAAGGGGGTCTAACAATGAGCAGTTCTTC.

V and J are TRBV9 and TRBJ2-7; D call uncertain. The germline V and J ends were trimmed by 1 base and 3 bases, with 14 bases remaining between them. CDR3 length: 15 amino acids. The germline V gene has CDR1 SGDLS and CDR2 YYNGEE. The CDR3 is CASSVRENLVYEQYF. CDR3 in DNA: TGTGCCAGCAGCGTAAGGGAAAACCTAGTCTACGAGCAGTACTTC. The variable domain in full, completed from reference TRBV9 and TRBJ2-7, reads DSGVTQTPKHLITATGQRVTLRCSPRSGDLSVYWYQQSLDQGLQFLIQYYNGEERAKGNILERFSAQQFPDLHSELNLSSLELGDSALYFCASSVRENLVYEQYFGPGTRLTVT.

The chain joins TRBV7-3 to TRBJ2-1, with D perhaps assigned TRBD1 or TRBD2 (5 bases each). The germline CDR1 and CDR2 sequences are SGHTA and FQGTGA. V was pared by 5 bases and J by 2 bases, with 13 bases between. The CDR3 has 15 amino acids. The CDR3 DNA follows: TGTGCCAGCAGCCCCGGGACGGTGGCCTACAATGAGCAGTTCTTC. This translates into CASSPGTVAYNEQFF.

This clone was found a few times. The J gene is TRBJ2-2, the V gene TRBV6-4; unclear D gene. V was clipped by 2 bases and J by 5 bases, with 6 bases between them. The length of the CDR3 is 13 residues. Germline V gene lookup returns CDR1 MRHNA and CDR2 SNTAGT. The CDR3 DNA reads as TGTGCCAGCAGTGACCGAACTACCGGGGAGCTGTTTTTT. This encodes CASSDRTTGELFF.

There are a few counts of this clone. The chain is built from TRBV4-1 and TRBJ2-7; D not resolved. CDR1 is MGHRA and CDR2 is YSYEKL in the germline V gene. Trimming removed 1 base at V and 3 bases at J, with 10 bases between. This CDR3 contains 14 residues. In DNA form, the CDR3 reads TGCGCCAGCAGCCAAGGAGAAGGGTACTACGAGCAGTACTTC. Translation: CASSQGEGYYEQYF.

The rearrangement uses TRBV19 and TRBJ2-7; TRBD2 agrees at 10 bases. Germline V lookup: CDR1 LNHDA, CDR2 SQIVND (reference sequence). This CDR3 spans 13 amino acids. Trimming removed 9 bases from V and 0 bases from J; junction bases left unmatched: 2. The CDR3 nucleotides are TGTGCCAGCGGGACTAGCGCCTCCTACGAGCAGTACTTC. Its protein product is CASGTSASYEQYF.

As for this clone: The junction departs from the called germline gene at one end, perhaps through a read error. The V and J genes are TRBV5-6 and TRBJ2-3; unclear D gene. From germline, CDR1 is SGHDT and CDR2 YYEEEE. This CDR3 comprises 15 residues. The CDR3 spells CANSFTLLSTDTQYF. The CDR3 DNA is TGTGCCAACAGCTTTACCCTACTCAGCACAGATACGCAGTATTTT.

The chain carries TRBV11-2 and TRBJ1-1; 7 bases agree with TRBD1. Per germline, CDR1 SGHAT and CDR2 FQNNGV. V dropped 1 base and J dropped 7; count of bases not matched to a gene: 9. The length of the CDR3 is 15 residues. The CDR3 loop is CASSLATGTFREAFF. The DNA of the CDR3 is TGTGCCAGCAGCTTAGCGACAGGGACTTTTCGTGAAGCTTTCTTT.

This clone came up once. V usage is TRBV19 and J usage is TRBJ2-7; the D gene is possibly TRBD1 (6 bases). Germline CDR1 LNHDA, CDR2 SQIVND (reference sequence). This CDR3 is 15 amino acids long. V was trimmed by 3 bases and J by 2 bases, leaving 14 bases between them. The CDR3 bases are TGTGCCAGTAGTATTGGGCAGGGGAAAGCCTACGAGCAGTACTTC. Residues: CASSIGQGKAYEQYF. The variable domain in full, with the rest retrieved from reference TRBV19 and TRBJ2-7, is DGGITQSPKYLFRKEGQNVTLSCEQNLNHDAMYWYRQDPGQGLRLIYYSQIVNDFQKGDIAEGYSVSREKKESFPLTVTSAQKNPTAFYLCASSIGQGKAYEQYFGPGTRLTVT.

This chain links TRBV7-2 with TRBJ2-3; D ambiguous. The length of the CDR3 is 13 residues. The germline V and J ends were trimmed by 1 base and 5 bases, with 7 bases remaining between them. CDR1 is SGHTA, CDR2 FQGNSA, per germline. The CDR3 sequence: CASSLVTVDTQYF. DNA of the CDR3: TGTGCCAGCAGCTTAGTAACGGTAGATACGCAGTATTTT.

With regard to this clone: The junction differs from germline at one of its ends, possibly a read error. The rearrangement uses TRBV6-1 and TRBJ1-5, with D perhaps TRBD1 (6 bases). CDR3 length: 15 amino acids. Germline V CDR1 and CDR2: MNHNS, SASEGT. CDR3 protein: CAGSELGGGNQPQHF. CDR3 coding DNA: TGTGCCGGCAGTGAATTGGGGGGCGGCAATCAGCCCCAGCATTTT.

The V and J genes are TRBV27 and TRBJ1-1; D might be TRBD1 (5 bases). Per the germline V gene, CDR1 is MNHEY and CDR2 is SMNVEV (reference sequence). CDR3 length equals 18 residues. The V end was cut by 0 bases, the J end by 1 base, with 18 bases between. In DNA, the CDR3 is TGTGCCAGCAGTTTATCGATTCCCGGCCGGCAGGGGAACACTGAAGCTTTCTTT. Translation gives CASSLSIPGRQGNTEAFF.

There are a few counts of this clone. The chain has TRBV7-8 and TRBJ2-5; weak D call: TRBD2 (5 bases). Germline V CDR1 and CDR2: SGHVS, FQNEAQ. The CDR3 spans 13 residues. The V and J ends lost 5 bases and 2 bases respectively, with 9 bases between them. The CDR3 nucleotides read TGTGCCAGCAGCCTAGGACTGCAAGAGACCCAGTACTTC. This sequence encodes CASSLGLQETQYF.

This rearrangement joins TRBV28 to TRBJ1-5, with D perhaps matching TRBD1 (5 bases). Trimming took off 8 bases at V and 9 bases at J, with 14 bases between the two ends. The CDR3 covers 12 residues. Germline CDR1 reads MDHEN; CDR2 reads SYDVKM. CDR3 protein: CASRGVNGPQHF. The CDR3 nucleotides are TGTGCCAGCCGGGGGGTTAATGGGCCCCAGCATTTT.

The V call is TRBV19, the J call TRBJ1-1; possible D gene TRBD1, 6 bases. The CDR3 runs 14 residues. Germline CDR1 reads LNHDA; CDR2 reads SQIVND (reference sequence). Trimming pared 4 bases from V and 5 bases from J, leaving 14 bases between. As DNA, the CDR3 is TGTGCCAGTAGTACCCTGGGAGGGGGGACTGAAGCTTTCTTT. This codes for CASSTLGGGTEAFF.